This T cell receptor (beta chain) was captured in a study of T cell repertoires in ileal Crohn's disease. Study-wide background: Operated complications were stricturing disease (roughly 60%) and penetrating disease (approximately 39%).

Profiled with immunoSEQ multiplex PCR; TCRdb holds only in-frame clones, not every one. In the table there are a few thousand clones, around four fifths of which are singletons. Trimming left V 2 bases short and J 6 bases short, with 8 bases between. The V gene's germline CDR1 is SGHTA and CDR2 FQGNSA. This CDR3 comprises 12 residues. Specified time point: neoterminal ileum biopsy at postoperative endoscopy, about 6 months after surgery. The clonotype originates from an adult with Crohn's disease. The rearrangement joins TRBV7-2 to TRBJ2-7; D remains ambiguous. The sequencing sample was made of ileal tissue. The CDR3 DNA reads as TGTGCCAGCAGCTTAACGGGTGTCGAGCAGTACTTC. It specifies CASSLTGVEQYF.